A single sample gave rise to the 24 T cell receptor beta chains below, sequenced in a study of T cell repertoires in cytomegalovirus infection. Each CDR3 protein is one row after TCRdb ran MiXCR on the reads. This sample has about 530,000 distinct CDR3 sequences, with approximately 26% found just once. Sequenced: PBMCs. The source of these receptors is a human donor in good health (CMV status not recorded). Some clones in this sample may be carry-over from other donors' samples.

The chain joins TRBV11-3 to TRBJ2-1, with D hard to call. The CDR3 runs 15 residues. Between the trimmed V and J ends, which lost 4 bases and 5 bases, there was a span of 15 bases. The V gene's germline CDR1 is SGHNT and CDR2 YENEEA. The CDR3 loop reads CASSSEPPPNNEQFF. The CDR3 bases are TGTGCCAGCAGCTCCGAACCCCCGCCTAACAATGAGCAGTTCTTC.

In this sample, this clonotype turned up a few times. V and J are TRBV14 and TRBJ1-2, with a possible D match to TRBD1 (6 bases). Trimming removed 2 bases at V and 6 bases at J, with 19 bases between. This CDR3 has 16 residues. Germline CDR1 SGHDN, CDR2 FVKESK. CDR3 DNA: TGTGCCAGCAGCCAAAGGCCCTTCGGGGGGCCTCATGGCTACACCTTC. Its protein is CASSQRPFGGPHGYTF.

The chain has TRBV4-1 and TRBJ1-6; D gene ambiguous. The germline V and J ends were trimmed by 3 bases and 0 bases, with 9 bases remaining between them. The CDR3 has 16 residues. The germline V gene has CDR1 MGHRA and CDR2 YSYEKL. Here the CDR3 reads CASSHAGSSYNSPLHF. The CDR3 DNA is TGCGCCAGCAGCCACGCCGGAAGCTCCTATAATTCACCCCTCCACTTT.

This clonotype has a count of ten or more. DNA of the CDR3: TGTGCCAGCAGCTTAGGAGGGGGCTCCTACAATGAGCAGTTCTTC. It is translated as CASSLGGGSYNEQFF. The J gene is TRBJ2-1, the V gene TRBV7-2, with a possible D match to TRBD1 (6 bases). The V gene's germline CDR1 is SGHTA and CDR2 FQGNSA. This CDR3 is 15 amino acids long. Deletions cut 1 base from V and 0 bases from J, with 7 bases between.

This clonotype has ten or more counts. The chain combines TRBV7-9 with TRBJ2-3; D may be TRBD2 (6 bases). The CDR3 covers 16 residues. Trimming took 5 bases from V and 2 from J, leaving 17 bases between them. Germline V gene sequence: CDR1 SEHNR, CDR2 FQNEAQ (reference sequence). In DNA form, the CDR3 reads TGTGCCAGCAGCATCAACCGGGACTTCTACACAGATACGCAGTATTTT. Residues: CASSINRDFYTDTQYF.

This clonotype was seen repeatedly, ten times or more. The chain is built from TRBV6-5 and TRBJ2-7; a possible D gene is TRBD2 (5 bases). Trimming left V 5 bases short and J 0 bases short, with 14 bases between. Per germline, CDR1 MNHEY and CDR2 SVGAGI. The CDR3 has 15 residues. The CDR3 nucleotides are TGTGCCAGCAGTCGCTTACTAGGAGGCTCCTACGAGCAGTACTTC. Encoded protein: CASSRLLGGSYEQYF.

The chain couples TRBV4-1 to TRBJ2-3, with D perhaps matching TRBD2 (5 bases). This CDR3 has 16 residues. The germline V gene encodes CDR1 MGHRA and CDR2 YSYEKL. Deletions cut 1 base from V and 10 bases from J, with 21 bases between. In DNA, the CDR3 is TGCGCCAGCAGCCAAGCTCCCGGGGATTCTGCGGGCCCGCAGTATTTT. Translation gives CASSQAPGDSAGPQYF.

Notes on this clonotype: The junction departs from germline at one end; a sequencing error may be responsible. The chain carries TRBV2 and TRBJ2-2, with TRBD1 matching 7 bases. CDR3 length: 14 amino acids. The germline V gene has CDR1 SNHLY and CDR2 FYNNEI. CDR3 amino acids: CASRTGFDTVELFF. For the CDR3, the DNA is TGTGCCAGCAGGACAGGGTTTGATACCGTGGAGCTGTTTTTT.

The rearrangement links TRBV7-9 to TRBJ1-2; D gene uncertain. V dropped 10 bases and J dropped 3 bases, with 24 bases sitting between them. The CDR3 has 16 residues. Germline V gene data show CDR1 as SEHNR and CDR2 as FQNEAQ (reference sequence). CDR3 protein: CATTAYGLEVDYGYTF. The CDR3 DNA sequence: TGTGCCACCACAGCTTACGGCCTGGAAGTGGACTATGGCTACACCTTC.

Here the CDR3 DNA reads TGTGCCAGTAGTCCCCCCCGAGCGGGGGATACGCAGTATTTT. Translating gives CASSPPRAGDTQYF. The chain combines TRBV19 with TRBJ2-3; 7 nucleotides match TRBD2. Trimming at V came to 5 bases and at J to 6 bases, leaving 8 bases not matched to a gene. This CDR3 is 14 amino acids long. CDR1 and CDR2 (germline): LNHDA, SQIVND (reference sequence).

The V gene is TRBV24-1, the J gene TRBJ2-2; weak D call: TRBD2 (6 bases). Germline V lookup: CDR1 KGHDR, CDR2 SFDVKD. The CDR3 runs 13 residues. V lost 6 bases to trimming and J lost 3 bases, with 7 bases between them. The CDR3 here is CATSLADTGELFF. DNA for the CDR3: TGTGCCACCAGTTTAGCGGACACCGGGGAGCTGTTTTTT.

The V call is TRBV19, the J call TRBJ1-1; 9 nucleotides line up with TRBD1. The CDR3 is made up of 12 amino acids. The V and J ends lost 5 bases and 10 bases, in that order; junction bases with no gene match: 5. Germline assignment: CDR1 LNHDA and CDR2 SQIVND (reference sequence). The DNA for the CDR3 is TGTGCCAGTAGTTTCGGGACAGGGATAGCTTTCTTT. It codes for CASSFGTGIAFF.

V and J are TRBV5-1 and TRBJ1-6; the D is unclear. CDR3 size: 16 residues. Germline CDR1 SGHRS, CDR2 YFSETQ. Trimming took 4 bases from V and 0 from J, leaving 11 bases between them. CDR3 residues: CASSVSMSSYNSPLHF. CDR3 coding DNA: TGCGCCAGCAGCGTTTCGATGAGCTCCTATAATTCACCCCTCCACTTT.

The V gene is TRBV5-4, the J gene TRBJ1-2; D is uncertain. Trimming cost V 4 bases and J 2 bases, with 15 bases left between them. The CDR3 totals 15 residues. CDR1 and CDR2 (germline): SGHNT, YYREEE (reference sequence). CDR3 amino acids: CASSAPTGVNYGYTF. CDR3 DNA: TGTGCCAGCAGCGCGCCGACCGGGGTCAACTATGGCTACACCTTC.

The V and J genes are TRBV6-1 and TRBJ2-7, with D tentatively TRBD1 (6 bases). The CDR3 totals 12 residues. V was clipped by 8 bases and J by 2 bases, with 10 bases between them. Germline CDR1 MNHNS, CDR2 SASEGT. This chain's CDR3 is CASARGPYEQYV. The DNA for the CDR3 is TGTGCCAGCGCCAGGGGACCCTACGAGCAGTACGTC.

This clonotype has a handful of counts. The V gene is TRBV6-2 or TRBV6-3, the J gene TRBJ2-7, with 12 bases matching TRBD2. This CDR3 region has 12 residues. CDR1 is MNHEY, CDR2 SVGEGT, per germline. The V segment lost 6 bases and the J segment 12 bases; nucleotides outside the gene matches: 6. The CDR3 loop reads CASRNGLAGLYF. In nucleotides, the CDR3 is TGTGCCAGCAGAAATGGACTAGCGGGACTGTACTTC.

This sequence joins TRBV7-8 and TRBJ2-7, with D possibly being TRBD1 (6 bases). Looked up from germline, CDR1 is SGHVS and CDR2 is FQNEAQ. V was shortened by 1 base and J by 3 bases, with 19 bases between the two germline ends. The CDR3 runs to 17 residues. The CDR3 spells CASSLGIGQGNIYEQYV. Here the CDR3 DNA reads TGTGCCAGCAGCTTAGGGATCGGGCAGGGGAATATCTACGAGCAGTACGTC.

This clonotype came up once. The chain links TRBV6-1 to TRBJ2-1; D tentatively reads TRBD1 or TRBD2 (5 bases each). This CDR3 is 13 amino acids long. Germline CDR1 is MNHNS and CDR2 is SASEGT. Deletions cut 6 bases from V and 9 bases from J, with 15 bases between. CDR3 region: CASRVNAGTEQFF. CDR3 bases: TGTGCCAGCAGAGTTAACGCAGGGACTGAGCAGTTCTTC.

About this clonotype itself: Relative to the germline gene, one junction end is altered; a read error may explain this. The chain has TRBV6-5 and TRBJ1-4; D unclear. Per the germline V gene, CDR1 is MNHEY and CDR2 is SVGAGI. This CDR3 is 15 amino acids long. The CDR3 here is CARSYIGIPNEKLFF. The DNA for the CDR3 is TGTGCCCGCAGTTACATCGGCATCCCTAATGAAAAACTGTTTTTT.

CDR3 loop: CASNLRGSVPGNEQFF. The CDR3 DNA reads TGTGCCAGCAATCTCCGCGGGAGCGTCCCCGGGAATGAGCAGTTCTTC. The rearrangement joins TRBV6-2 or TRBV6-3 to TRBJ2-1; the match to TRBD2 covers 7 bases. CDR1 is MNHEY, CDR2 SVGEGT, per germline. V lost 7 bases and J lost 7; bases outside the gene matches: 16. The length of the CDR3 is 16 residues.

In its sample, this clonotype was seen many times. This chain connects TRBV7-2 to TRBJ2-7; D may be TRBD2 (6 bases). The CDR3 is 16 residues long. V was shortened by 5 bases and J by 1 base, with 18 bases between the two germline ends. Germline CDR1 reads SGHTA; CDR2 reads FQGNSA. The CDR3 sequence is CASSPALLAGSYEQYF. The DNA for the CDR3 is TGTGCCAGCAGCCCCGCCCTACTAGCAGGGTCCTACGAGCAGTACTTC.

This clonotype was seen more than once but under ten times. The chain is built from TRBV7-6 and TRBJ1-1; D unclear. The V and J ends lost 3 bases and 4 bases respectively, with 12 bases between them. Germline V gene sequence: CDR1 SGHVS, CDR2 FNYEAQ. CDR3 size: 14 residues. In DNA, the CDR3 is TGTGCCAGCAGCTTCTCCGGTGCGAGCACTGAAGCTTTCTTT. Translating gives CASSFSGASTEAFF.

The chain has TRBV7-8 and TRBJ2-3, with D possibly matching TRBD1 (6 bases). This CDR3 contains 15 residues. Deletions cut 5 bases from V and 6 bases from J, with 18 bases between. CDR1 and CDR2 from the germline V gene are SGHVS and FQNEAQ. The CDR3 DNA is TGTGCCAGCAGCCCGCAGGGGCGATCAGGGGATACGCAGTATTTT. Amino acids: CASSPQGRSGDTQYF.

This clonotype has more than one count but fewer than ten. The V call is TRBV24-1, the J call TRBJ2-1; 10 bases line up with TRBD2. The CDR3 has 16 amino acids. V lost 7 bases and J lost 8; bases outside the gene matches: 13. The germline CDR1 and CDR2 sequences are KGHDR and SFDVKD. CDR3 nucleotide sequence: TGTGCCACCAGCCGAACGGGGGCTAGCGGGAGTCATGAGCAGTTCTTC. This encodes CATSRTGASGSHEQFF.